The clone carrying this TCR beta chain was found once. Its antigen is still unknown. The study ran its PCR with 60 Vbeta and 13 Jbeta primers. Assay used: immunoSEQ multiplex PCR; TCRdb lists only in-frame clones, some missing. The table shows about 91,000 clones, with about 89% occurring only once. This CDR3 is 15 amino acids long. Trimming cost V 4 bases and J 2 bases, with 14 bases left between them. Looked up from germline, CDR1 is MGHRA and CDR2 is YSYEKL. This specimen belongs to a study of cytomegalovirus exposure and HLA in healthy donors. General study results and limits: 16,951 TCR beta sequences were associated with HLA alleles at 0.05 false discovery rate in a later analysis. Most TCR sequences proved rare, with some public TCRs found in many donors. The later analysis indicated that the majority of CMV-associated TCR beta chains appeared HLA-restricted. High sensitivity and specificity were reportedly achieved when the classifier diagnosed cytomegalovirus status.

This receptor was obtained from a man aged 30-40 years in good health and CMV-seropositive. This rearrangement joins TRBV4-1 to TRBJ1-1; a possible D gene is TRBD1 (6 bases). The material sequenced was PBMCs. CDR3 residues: CASSLLDSFNTEAFF. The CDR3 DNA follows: TGCGCCAGCAGCCTCCTGGACAGCTTTAACACTGAAGCTTTCTTT.